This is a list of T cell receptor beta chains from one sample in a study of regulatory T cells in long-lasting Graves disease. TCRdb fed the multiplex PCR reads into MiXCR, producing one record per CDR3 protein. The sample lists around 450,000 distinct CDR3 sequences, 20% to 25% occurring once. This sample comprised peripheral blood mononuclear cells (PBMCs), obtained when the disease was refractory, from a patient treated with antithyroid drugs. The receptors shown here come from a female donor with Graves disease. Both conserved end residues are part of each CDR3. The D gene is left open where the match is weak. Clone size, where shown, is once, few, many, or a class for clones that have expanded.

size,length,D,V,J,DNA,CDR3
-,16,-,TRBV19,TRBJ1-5,TGTGCCAGTAGTAGGGACGTGGGGGACAGCAATCAGCCCCAGCATTTT,CASSRDVGDSNQPQHF
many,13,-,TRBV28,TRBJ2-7,TGTGCTTGGGGGAGGGGGGCAGGTTACGAGCAGTACTTC,CAWGRGAGYEQYF
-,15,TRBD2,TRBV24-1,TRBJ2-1,TGTGCCACCGAGGGACTAGCGGGGGGCCACAATGAGCAGTTCTTC,CATEGLAGGHNEQFF
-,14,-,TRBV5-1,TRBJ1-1,TGCGCCAGCAGCCTCTCTGACGCGAACACTGAAGCTTTCTTT,CASSLSDANTEAFF
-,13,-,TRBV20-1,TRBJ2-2,TGCAGTGCTTCAGAGGGGAACACCGGGGAGCTGTTTTTT,CSASEGNTGELFF
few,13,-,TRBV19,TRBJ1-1,TGTGCCAGTAGTCTCCCGGCTAGGACTGAAGCTTTCTTT,CASSLPARTEAFF
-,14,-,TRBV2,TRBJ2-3,TGTGCCAGCAGTGAAGAGGGGGGCGCAGATACGCAGTATTTT,CASSEEGGADTQYF
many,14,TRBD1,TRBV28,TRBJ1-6,TGTGCCAGCAGACCTACAGGGGGCCGTTCTCCCCTCCACTTT,CASRPTGGRSPLHF
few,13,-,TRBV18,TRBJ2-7,TGTGCCAGCTCACCATCGGACACCTACGAGCAGTACTTC,CASSPSDTYEQYF
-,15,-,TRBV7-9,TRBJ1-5,TGTGCCAGCAGCTCAGACTCCGATAGCAATCAGCCCCAGCATTTT,CASSSDSDSNQPQHF
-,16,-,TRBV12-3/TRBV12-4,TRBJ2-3,TGTGCCAGCAGTTTAGTGGCGGGGATGGCGACAGATACGCAGTATTTT,CASSLVAGMATDTQYF
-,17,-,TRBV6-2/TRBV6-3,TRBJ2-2,TGTGCCAGCAGTTACTCATCCGGGTCCTGGAACACCGGGGAGCTGTTTTTT,CASSYSSGSWNTGELFF
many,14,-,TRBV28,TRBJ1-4,TGTGCCAGCAGTTTCCGGGGGGGAGACGAAAAACTGTTTTTT,CASSFRGGDEKLFF
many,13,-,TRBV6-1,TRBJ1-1,TGTGCCAGCATGGTTCGGATGAACACTGAAGCTTTCTTT,CASMVRMNTEAFF
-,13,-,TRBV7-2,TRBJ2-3,TGTGCCAGCAGCGTCAGGGTCAGAGATACGCAGTATTTT,CASSVRVRDTQYF
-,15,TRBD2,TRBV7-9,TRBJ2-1,TGTGCCAGCAGTCCCATAGCGGGGGGGCTCGATGAGCAGTTCTTC,CASSPIAGGLDEQFF
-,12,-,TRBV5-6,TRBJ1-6,TGTGCCAGCAGCTTATGGGATTCACCCCTCCACTTT,CASSLWDSPLHF
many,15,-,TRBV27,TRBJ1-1,TGTGCCAGCAGCGCCGGGGGCGGGGGGCGTACTGAAGCTTTCTTT,CASSAGGGGRTEAFF
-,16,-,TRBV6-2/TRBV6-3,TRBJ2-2,TGTGCCAGCACCTACCGACTACCCGCGAACACCGGGGAGCTGTTTTTT,CASTYRLPANTGELFF
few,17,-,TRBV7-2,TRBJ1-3,TGTGCCAGCAGCTTACGGACGGAGATCAGGTCTGGAAACACCATATATTTT,CASSLRTEIRSGNTIYF
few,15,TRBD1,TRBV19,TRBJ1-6,TGTGCCAGTAGCCCCAGGGGGAAAATGAATTCACCCCTCCACTTT,CASSPRGKMNSPLHF
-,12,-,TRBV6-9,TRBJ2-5,TGTGCCAGCAGTTACAATCGAGTGGACCAGTACTTC,CASSYNRVDQYF
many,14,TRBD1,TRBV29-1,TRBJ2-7,TGCAGCGTTGGGCCGGGACAGGGAACCTACGAGCAGTACTTC,CSVGPGQGTYEQYF
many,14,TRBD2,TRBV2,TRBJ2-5,TGTGCCAGCAGCCAGACTAGCGGGGGGGAGACCCAGTACTTC,CASSQTSGGETQYF
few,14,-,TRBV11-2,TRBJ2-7,TGTGCCAGCAGCGCGCCGGGCCCAGGATTTGAGCAGTACTTC,CASSAPGPGFEQYF
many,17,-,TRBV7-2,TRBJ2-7,TGTGCCAGCAGCACTGAGAGGACGACCTCCCTTACCTACGAGCAGTACTTC,CASSTERTTSLTYEQYF
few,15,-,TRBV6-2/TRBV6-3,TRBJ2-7,TGTGCCAGCAGTTACCGTCGAGGGTCTGAGAACGAGCAGTACTTC,CASSYRRGSENEQYF
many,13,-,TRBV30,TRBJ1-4,TGTGCCTGGACCCTAGGGTCTAATGAAAAACTGTTTTTT,CAWTLGSNEKLFF
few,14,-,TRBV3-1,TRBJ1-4,TGTGCCAGCAGCCCCAGTGATACGATGGTAAAACTGTTTTTT,CASSPSDTMVKLFF
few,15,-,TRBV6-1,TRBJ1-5,TGTGCCAGCAGTCCCGCGGGGGGGCGTGTAACAGCCCAGCATTTT,CASSPAGGRVTAQHF
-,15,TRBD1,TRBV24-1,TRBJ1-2,TGTGCCACCAGTGAGGCCGGGACAGGGAATTCTGGCTACACCTTC,CATSEAGTGNSGYTF
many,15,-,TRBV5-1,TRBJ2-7,TGCGCCAGCAGCTTTGATCTCGGCCAGACCTACGAGCAGTACTTC,CASSFDLGQTYEQYF
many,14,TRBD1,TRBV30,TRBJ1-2,TGTGCCTGGAGAGGGGGACAGTTTAGCTATGGCTACACCTTC,CAWRGGQFSYGYTF
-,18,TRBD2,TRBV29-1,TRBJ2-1,TGCAGCGTTGAAGGAGTGCGTGAGGGCGGGAGCTCCTACAATGAGCAGTTCTTC,CSVEGVREGGSSYNEQFF
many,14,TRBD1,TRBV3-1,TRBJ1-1,TGTGCCAGCGCTCAGGGGGCCGGGAACACTGAAGCTTTCTTT,CASAQGAGNTEAFF
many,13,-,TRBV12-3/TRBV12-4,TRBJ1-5,TGTGCCAGCAGTTTTACGGGGGGGGAGCCCCAGCATTTT,CASSFTGGEPQHF
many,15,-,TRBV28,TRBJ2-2,TGTGCCAGCAGTAGTCCTGGTTCAGGGACCGGGGAGCTGTTTTTT,CASSSPGSGTGELFF
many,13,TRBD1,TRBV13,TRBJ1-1,TGTGCCAGCAGCTTAGACAGGGGATCTGAAGCTTTCTTT,CASSLDRGSEAFF
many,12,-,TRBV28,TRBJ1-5,TGTGCCAGCAGCCCCCTCAATCAGCCCCAGCATTTT,CASSPLNQPQHF
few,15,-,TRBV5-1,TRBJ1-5,TGCGCCAGCAGCGCCGGAGCCAGGGAGGATCAGCCCCAGCATTTT,CASSAGAREDQPQHF
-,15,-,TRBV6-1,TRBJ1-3,TGTGCCAGCAGGGATGGGGCTTCCTCTGGAAACACCATATATTTT,CASRDGASSGNTIYF
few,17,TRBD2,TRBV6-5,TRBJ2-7,TGTGCCAGCAGTTACTCGACTTCAGCGGGAGCCTCCTACGAGCAGTACTTC,CASSYSTSAGASYEQYF
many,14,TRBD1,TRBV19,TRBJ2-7,TGTGCCAGTAGCATCGGGACAGGGGCCCACGAGCAGTACTTC,CASSIGTGAHEQYF
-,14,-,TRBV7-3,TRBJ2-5,TGTGCCAGCAGCCAACAGGCGGCCGTAGAGACCCAGTACTTC,CASSQQAAVETQYF
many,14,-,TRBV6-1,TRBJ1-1,TGTGCCAGCGGGGAGTTGAGTATGAACACTGAAGCTTTCTTT,CASGELSMNTEAFF
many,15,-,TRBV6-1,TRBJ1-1,TGTGCCAGCAGTGAATATGGGGGAATGAACACTGAAGCTTTCTTT,CASSEYGGMNTEAFF
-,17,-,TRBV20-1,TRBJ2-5,TGCAGTGCTAGAGATACCGGCGGGACCGGATTGGGGGAGACCCAGTACTTC,CSARDTGGTGLGETQYF
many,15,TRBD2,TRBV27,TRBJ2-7,TGTGCCAGCAGCACAACCACTAGCGGGATTTCCGAGCAGTACTTC,CASSTTTSGISEQYF
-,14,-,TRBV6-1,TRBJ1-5,TGTGCCAGCAGTACCCTCGAGGCCGGTCAGCCCCAGCGTTTT,CASSTLEAGQPQRF
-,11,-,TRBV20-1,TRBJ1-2,TGCAGTGCTAGACTCGGCTATGGCTACACCTTC,CSARLGYGYTF
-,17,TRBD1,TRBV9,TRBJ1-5,TGTGCCAGCAGCCCTAGCCCAGGGGGCCCAGCCGATCAGCCCCAGCATTTT,CASSPSPGGPADQPQHF
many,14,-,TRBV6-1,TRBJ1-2,TGTGCCAGCAGTGCCCAGGGGACGGACTATGGCTACACCTTC,CASSAQGTDYGYTF
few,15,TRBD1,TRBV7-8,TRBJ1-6,TGTGCCAGCAGCCGACAGGGGGCGAGTAATTCACCCCTCCACTTT,CASSRQGASNSPLHF
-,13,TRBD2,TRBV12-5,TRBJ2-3,TGTGCTAGTGGGGAACTAGCGGAGGTTACGCAGTATTTT,CASGELAEVTQYF
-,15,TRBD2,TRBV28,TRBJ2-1,TGTGCCAGCAGCGGGGGGGGGGGTTCCTACAATGAGCAGTTCTTC,CASSGGGGSYNEQFF
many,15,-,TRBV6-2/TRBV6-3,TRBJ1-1,TGTGCCAGCAGTTACTCCGGGACAATGAACACTGAAGCTTTCTTT,CASSYSGTMNTEAFF
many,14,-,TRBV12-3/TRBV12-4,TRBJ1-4,TGTGCCAGCAGCCAGCAGGGGAATTATGAAAAACTGTTTTTT,CASSQQGNYEKLFF
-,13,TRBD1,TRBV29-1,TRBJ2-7,TGCAGCGCCACGACAGGGGACTCCTACGAGCAGTACTTC,CSATTGDSYEQYF
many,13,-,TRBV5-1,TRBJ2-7,TGCGCCAGCAGCGGCAGAAACGCCTACGAGCAGTACTTC,CASSGRNAYEQYF